Listed here are 8 T cell receptor beta chains from one sample, sequenced in a study of Tregs in tolerant kidney transplant recipients. Using immunoSEQ multiplex PCR, the repertoire was profiled, and TCRdb retains in-frame clones only, with some absent. Of about 5,600 clones listed, 90% are singletons. For these receptors, no antigen is known. The sample was Tregs from blood cultured with allogeneic cells, taken before the transplant. These receptors were taken from a human patient who received a combined kidney and bone marrow transplant.

The chain joins TRBV18 to TRBJ2-7; 10 bases agree with TRBD1. The CDR3 has 14 residues. The V gene end was trimmed by 3 bases and the J gene end by 6 bases; junction bases not matched to a gene: 5. Germline V gene data show CDR1 as KGHSH and CDR2 as LQKENI. The CDR3: CASSPQGQGTEQYF. CDR3 nucleotide sequence: TGTGCCAGCTCACCGCAGGGACAGGGGACCGAGCAGTACTTC.

The J gene is TRBJ1-3, the V gene TRBV21-1. TRBV21-1 is a pseudogene. This CDR3 has 16 amino acids. In DNA, the CDR3 is TGTGCCAGCAGCAAAGTAGGGACGGATCTGGAGAGGACCATATATTTT. Its protein is CASSKVGTDLERTIYF.

The V and J genes are TRBV19 and TRBJ1-1; D might be TRBD1 (5 bases). Per the germline V gene, CDR1 is LNHDA and CDR2 is SQIVND (reference sequence). The CDR3 has 13 residues. V lost 5 bases, J lost 6 bases, and 13 bases lay in between. CDR3 residues: CASSLGPGAEAFF. The DNA of the CDR3 is TGTGCCAGTAGTCTCGGACCGGGGGCTGAAGCTTTCTTT. The entire variable domain, with the rest obtained from reference TRBV19 and TRBJ1-1, is as follows: DGGITQSPKYLFRKEGQNVTLSCEQNLNHDAMYWYRQDPGQGLRLIYYSQIVNDFQKGDIAEGYSVSREKKESFPLTVTSAQKNPTAFYLCASSLGPGAEAFFGQGTRLTVV.

The gene calls are TRBV5-1 and TRBJ2-5; 11 positions match TRBD2. The trim removed 4 bases at V and 9 bases at J, leaving 11 bases unmatched. Germline V gene lookup returns CDR1 SGHRS and CDR2 YFSETQ. The CDR3 has 15 amino acids. The CDR3 DNA follows: TGCGCCAGCAGCCCTTTAGCGGGGGGGCATGGTCCCCAGTACTTC. Translation gives CASSPLAGGHGPQYF.

The chain couples TRBV14 to TRBJ2-2, with D possibly being TRBD1 (6 bases). CDR3 length: 15 amino acids. CDR1 and CDR2 from the germline V gene are SGHDN and FVKESK. With 0 bases removed from V and 7 bases from J, the gap between germline ends came to 12 bases. The CDR3 DNA is TGTGCCAGCAGCCAAGAGGGGGCTCTCGGCGGGGAGCTGTTTTTT. This gives the protein CASSQEGALGGELFF. The whole variable domain, filled in from reference TRBV14 and TRBJ2-2, reads EAGVTQFPSHSVIEKGQTVTLRCDPISGHDNLYWYRRVMGKEIKFLLHFVKESKQDESGMPNNRFLAERTGGTYSTLKVQPAELEDSGVYFCASSQEGALGGELFFGEGSRLTVL.

The chain recombines TRBV5-5 with TRBJ1-2; 7 positions match TRBD1. CDR1 SGHKS and CDR2 YYEKEE come from the germline V gene (reference sequence). With 1 base clipped from V and 4 bases from J, the junction kept 7 bases outside the gene matches. The CDR3 consists of 15 residues. The CDR3 here is CASSLQTGLGYGYTF. The CDR3 nucleotides are TGTGCCAGCAGCTTGCAGACAGGGTTGGGCTATGGCTACACCTTC.

This chain's CDR3 is CASSWDTNYGYTF. The CDR3 DNA is TGTGCCAGCAGCTGGGACACCAACTATGGCTACACCTTC. V usage is TRBV7-2 and J usage is TRBJ1-2; TRBD1 might be the D (6 bases). CDR3 length: 13 residues. V lost 4 bases and J 2 bases, leaving 8 bases between the germline ends. CDR1 and CDR2 from the germline V gene are SGHTA and FQGNSA.

The V call is TRBV6-1, the J call TRBJ2-7, with 7 positions matching TRBD1. Germline assignment: CDR1 MNHNS and CDR2 SASEGT. V gave up 6 bases and J gave up 2 bases; unmatched junction bases: 10. The CDR3 is 15 residues long. The CDR3 here is CASRTDRKSAYEQYF. The CDR3 nucleotides are TGTGCCAGCAGGACGGACAGGAAATCCGCCTACGAGCAGTACTTC.